These T cell receptor beta chains were read from a single sample in a study of T cell responses to AZD1222 COVID-19 vaccine. Sequencing used immunoSEQ multiplex PCR; TCRdb keeps in-frame clones, though not all of them. The sample holds around 150,000 clones, about 90% seen once. The sequences come from peripheral blood, collected 28 days after the second AZD1222 dose. These receptors all stem from an adult who received the AZD1222 COVID-19 vaccine. Both conserved end residues are part of each CDR3. The D gene is left open where the match is weak. Clone size, where shown, is once, few, many, or a class for clones that have expanded.

D gene	V gene	clone size	J gene	CDR3 DNA	CDR3 protein
-	TRBV6-2/TRBV6-3	-	TRBJ2-3	TGTGCCAGCAGTCCAGGGACCTGGAGCACAGATACGCAGTATTTT	CASSPGTWSTDTQYF
-	TRBV18	-	TRBJ1-2	TGTGCCAGCTCACCGAGCCAGGAGAATGGCTACACCTTC	CASSPSQENGYTF
-	TRBV19	-	TRBJ1-1	TGTGCCAGTAGTATCGACAGGCCCACTGAAGCTTTCTTT	CASSIDRPTEAFF
-	TRBV4-1	-	TRBJ1-4	TGCGCCAGCAGCCAAGAGGGGGTCCCTAATGAAAAACTGTTTTTT	CASSQEGVPNEKLFF
-	TRBV7-2	once	TRBJ2-1	TGTGCCAGCAGCTTAGCGCCGTGGACACCCTCCTACAATGAGCAGTTCTTC	CASSLAPWTPSYNEQFF
-	TRBV6-1	-	TRBJ1-6	TGTGCCAGCAGTGAAACACCAATGAATTCACCCCTCCACTTT	CASSETPMNSPLHF
TRBD2	TRBV5-1	-	TRBJ2-7	TGCGCCAGCAGCTTGGAGCGGGGGATGGCCTACGAGCAGTACTTC	CASSLERGMAYEQYF
-	TRBV19	-	TRBJ1-2	TGTGCCAGTACTCTTTGGGCAGGGGAGGACTATGGCTACACCTTC	CASTLWAGEDYGYTF
-	TRBV2	-	TRBJ2-1	TGTGCCAGCGACTACCACAATGAGCAGTTCTTC	CASDYHNEQFF
-	TRBV28	-	TRBJ1-2	TGTGCCAGCAGTTTATCAGGGGACTATGGCTACACCTTC	CASSLSGDYGYTF
-	TRBV19	-	TRBJ1-1	TGTGCCAGCCTTCAAGGGTTGAACACTGAAGCTTTCTTT	CASLQGLNTEAFF
TRBD2	TRBV14	-	TRBJ2-5	TGTGCCAGCAGCCAAGAGGCGCTAGCGGGGGGGATAGACGAAGAGACCCAGTACTTC	CASSQEALAGGIDEETQYF
-	TRBV19	-	TRBJ1-5	TGTGCCAGTATGGGGGTGATCAATCAGCCCCAGCATTTT	CASMGVINQPQHF
-	TRBV7-6	-	TRBJ2-5	TGTGCCAGCAGCTTATTGGGAGAGACCCAGTACTTC	CASSLLGETQYF
-	TRBV7-8	-	TRBJ1-1	TGTGCCAGCAGCCTCCCGGGGGTGAACACTGAAGCTTTCTTT	CASSLPGVNTEAFF
TRBD1	TRBV7-2	-	TRBJ2-7	TGTGCCAGCAGCTTAGAACAGGGGATGGAGCAGTACTTC	CASSLEQGMEQYF
TRBD1	TRBV2	-	TRBJ2-1	TGTGCCAGCATTCCCGGGACAGGCCTCCCTAAATCCTACAATGAGCAGTTCTTC	CASIPGTGLPKSYNEQFF